This T cell receptor (beta chain) was found in a study of shared clonotypes between healthy human individuals. This CDR3 spans 15 amino acids. Germline values: CDR1 MDHEN, CDR2 SYDVKM. Germline trimming cut 8 bases from V and 4 bases from J; bases unmatched to any gene: 8. The data were produced by immunoSEQ multiplex PCR, yet TCRdb's version contains in-frame clones alone and is incomplete. The repertoire holds approximately 1.5 million clones, with roughly 98.5% as singletons. This receptor was taken from a man aged 25 to 40 in good health. The rearrangement joins TRBV28 to TRBJ2-1, with 10 bases lining up with TRBD2. Sequences were obtained from naive CD4+ T cells sorted from blood. The subset denotes: CD45RA+ positively selected. DNA of the CDR3: TGTGCCAGCCTCGAGGTAGCGGGGGGATACAATGAGCAGTTCTTC. It encodes CASLEVAGGYNEQFF.